A single sample gave rise to the 9 T cell receptor beta chains below, sequenced in a study of blood T cells in healthy people across ages. PCR was performed a second time for about 7 to 11 cycles using a sample-barcoded 5' primer and a J-beta primer mix. One entry per CDR3 protein results from TCRdb running MiXCR on the 5' RACE reads. The sample has approximately 800,000 distinct CDR3 sequences; around 50% are singletons. Sequencing was performed on blood. The receptors stem from a man aged 40-55 years in good health.

This clonotype was seen ten or more times. Relative to the germline gene, one junction end is altered; a read error may explain this. The V gene is TRBV5-1, the J gene TRBJ2-5; D possibly uses TRBD1 or TRBD2 (5 bases each). The length of the CDR3 is 12 residues. Germline V gene data show CDR1 as SGHRS and CDR2 as YFSETQ. CDR3 sequence: CASSLEGETQYF. The CDR3 DNA reads as TGTGCCAGCAGCTTAGAGGGGGAGACCCAGTACTTC.

V gene TRBV29-1 combines with J gene TRBJ1-4; D is unclear. Looked up from germline, CDR1 is SQVTM and CDR2 is ANQGSEA. CDR3 size: 16 residues. V was shortened by 3 bases and J by 3 bases, with 17 bases between the two germline ends. The CDR3 coding sequence is TGCAGCGTTGAGCCCATGGTGGGGTCGGCTAATGAAAAACTGTTTTTT. It is translated as CSVEPMVGSANEKLFF.

The J gene is TRBJ2-4, the V gene TRBV10-3; D is undetermined. The last part of the DNA fits TRBJ2-5 better; the J call may be wrong. This CDR3 is built from 12 residues. Germline V gene lookup returns CDR1 ENHRY and CDR2 SYGVKD. CDR3 nucleotides: TGTGCCATCAGTGCGTCCGGGGAGACCCAGTACTTC. Protein: CAISASGETQYF.

V is TRBV20-1 and J is TRBJ2-5; 13 bases fit TRBD2. This CDR3 spans 18 amino acids. V dropped 1 base and J dropped 0; count of bases not matched to a gene: 8. Germline V gives CDR1 DFQATT, CDR2 SNEGSKA (reference sequence). Here the CDR3 reads CSARALETSGGYQETQYF. CDR3 nucleotides: TGCAGTGCTAGAGCTCTGGAGACTAGCGGGGGGTACCAAGAGACCCAGTACTTC.

V usage is TRBV4-1 and J usage is TRBJ2-1, with a weak D call TRBD2 (5 bases). Trimming removed 1 base at V and 11 bases at J, with 21 bases between. The CDR3 sequence is 16 residues long. Per the germline V gene, CDR1 is MGHRA and CDR2 is YSYEKL. CDR3 sequence reads: CASSQGFGLDPSKQFF. For the CDR3, the DNA is TGCGCCAGCAGCCAAGGGTTCGGACTCGACCCCAGCAAGCAGTTCTTC.

This clonotype was seen only a few times. The rearrangement links TRBV24-1 to TRBJ2-3, with unresolved D. This CDR3 region has 15 residues. Deletions cut 0 bases from V and 2 bases from J, with 8 bases between. The germline V gene encodes CDR1 KGHDR and CDR2 SFDVKD. Here the CDR3 reads CATSDLRQLTDTQYF. The CDR3, as DNA: TGTGCCACCAGTGATTTGAGGCAACTCACAGATACGCAGTATTTT.

CDR3 DNA: TGCGCCAGCAGCTTTGACGGGGGCTTTAGTGAAAAACTGTTTTTT. Encoded protein: CASSFDGGFSEKLFF. The genes are TRBV5-1 and TRBJ1-4; TRBD1 is a possible D gene (6 bases). Germline-derived CDR1 and CDR2 are SGHRS and YFSETQ. The CDR3 covers 15 residues. Between the trimmed V and J ends, which lost 2 bases and 7 bases, there was a span of 15 bases.

V usage is TRBV20-1 and J usage is TRBJ2-7, with unresolved D. The DNA matches TRBJ2-5 better at its end, which makes the J call doubtful. CDR1 and CDR2 from the germline V gene are DFQATT and SNEGSKA (reference sequence). CDR3 length equals 12 residues. CDR3 loop: CSAGPQWETQYF. The CDR3, as DNA: TGCAGTGCCGGACCTCAGTGGGAGACCCAGTACTTC.

This clonotype was observed a single time. This chain joins TRBV20-1 and TRBJ2-3; tentative D call: TRBD1 (5 bases). CDR3 length: 17 residues. The germline V gene has CDR1 DFQATT and CDR2 SNEGSKA (reference sequence). V was clipped by 0 bases and J by 4 bases, with 20 bases between them. The CDR3 DNA is TGCAGTGCTAGAGATCCTTCCGGGCAGGGTTTAGCAGATACGCAGTATTTT. This gives the protein CSARDPSGQGLADTQYF.